A single sample is the source of the 15 T cell receptor beta chains below, sequenced in a study of T cells after posttransplantation cyclophosphamide. Methotrexate plus calcineurin inhibitor accompanied controls' myeloablative marrow transplants; sampling was 1 year later. Measured with immunoSEQ multiplex PCR; TCRdb has only the in-frame clones, and not every one. Among 20,000 to 25,000 clones listed, about 90% were seen once. Specimen: PBMCs, collected after an allogeneic stem cell transplant with a calcineurin inhibitor and methotrexate. Source of these receptors: a female patient aged 50-65 years who received an allogeneic stem cell transplant from an unrelated donor, was CMV-positive, and had chronic GVHD only. Some of these T cells may belong to the graft donor.

V is TRBV29-1 and J is TRBJ2-7; 13 nucleotides agree with TRBD2. V lost 6 bases, J lost 2 bases, and 4 bases stayed unmatched. This CDR3 is 14 amino acids long. Germline CDR1 SQVTM, CDR2 ANQGSEA. The CDR3 loop is CSVGLAGRTYEQYF. In DNA form, the CDR3 reads TGCAGCGTGGGACTAGCGGGACGGACCTACGAGCAGTACTTC.

This chain uses TRBV4-1 with TRBJ1-1; D gene uncertain. V gave up 1 base and J gave up 11 bases, with 20 bases separating them. CDR1 and CDR2 from the germline V gene are MGHRA and YSYEKL. The CDR3 contains 15 residues. Written as DNA, the CDR3 is TGCGCCAGCAGCCAAGCGGTGAGGGATTCGCCCGGGGCTTTCTTT. This encodes CASSQAVRDSPGAFF.

The gene calls are TRBV6-6 and TRBJ2-1, with 12 positions matching TRBD2. Germline values: CDR1 MNHNY, CDR2 SVGAGI (reference sequence). The J segment lost 1 base and the V segment lost 8 bases, leaving 6 bases of the junction unmatched. The CDR3 totals 16 residues. This CDR3 is CASRLAGDGSYNEQFF. CDR3 DNA sequence: TGTGCCAGCCGACTAGCGGGAGACGGGTCCTACAATGAGCAGTTCTTC.

This clone was detected once. The CDR3 nucleotides are TGTGCCAGCAGTTTATTTGGTCAGGGACAGCCCCAGCATTTT. It codes for CASSLFGQGQPQHF. The V and J genes are TRBV28 and TRBJ1-5; D may be TRBD1 (5 bases). Per the germline V gene, CDR1 is MDHEN and CDR2 is SYDVKM. Trimming removed 1 base at V and 7 bases at J, with 11 bases between. The CDR3 runs 14 residues. The whole variable domain, filled in from reference TRBV28 and TRBJ1-5, reads DVKVTQSSRYLVKRTGEKVFLECVQDMDHENMFWYRQDPGLGLRLIYFSYDVKMKEKGDIPEGYSVSREKKERFSLILESASTNQTSMYLCASSLFGQGQPQHFGDGTRLSIL.

This chain joins TRBV15 and TRBJ1-1; 8 bases agree with TRBD1. In germline, CDR1 is LNHNV, CDR2 YYDKDF (reference sequence). The J segment lost 6 bases and the V segment lost 0 bases, leaving 9 bases of the junction unmatched. The CDR3 extends over 16 amino acids. The CDR3 bases are TGTGCCACCAGCAGAGACTCGGGACAGGTTAAGGCTGAAGCTTTCTTT. This translates into CATSRDSGQVKAEAFF.

J is TRBJ1-3 and V is TRBV15, with 7 bases fitting TRBD1. Germline V gene lookup returns CDR1 LNHNV and CDR2 YYDKDF (reference sequence). CDR3 length: 16 residues. The ends lost 0 bases at V and 0 bases at J; junction bases unmatched: 2. CDR3 nucleotide sequence: TGTGCCACCAGCAGAGAAGGGACAGTCTCTGGAAACACCATATATTTT. Its protein is CATSREGTVSGNTIYF.

This chain uses TRBV2 with TRBJ2-7; D is perhaps TRBD1 (5 bases). Trimming removed 5 bases from V and 2 bases from J, with 10 bases in between. Looked up from germline, CDR1 is SNHLY and CDR2 is FYNNEI. The CDR3 is made up of 13 amino acids. The CDR3 coding sequence is TGTGCCAGCAGTCTTCAGGGTACCTACGAGCAGTACTTC. Translated, it gives CASSLQGTYEQYF.

The rearrangement links TRBV5-1 to TRBJ1-1, with 7 bases lining up with TRBD1. V gave up 0 bases and J gave up 8 bases; unmatched junction bases: 1. Looked up from germline, CDR1 is SGHRS and CDR2 is YFSETQ. The CDR3 spans 12 residues. This CDR3 is CASSLDRGEAFF. CDR3 nucleotides: TGCGCCAGCAGCTTGGACAGGGGAGAAGCTTTCTTT. The entire variable domain, with the rest obtained from reference TRBV5-1 and TRBJ1-1, is as follows: KAGVTQTPRYLIKTRGQQVTLSCSPISGHRSVSWYQQTPGQGLQFLFEYFSETQRNKGNFPGRFSGRQFSNSRSEMNVSTLELGDSALYLCASSLDRGEAFFGQGTRLTVV.

The chain joins TRBV2 to TRBJ2-5; D may be TRBD2 (5 bases). The CDR3 is 12 amino acids. Deletions cut 5 bases from V and 6 bases from J, with 10 bases between. Germline V CDR1 and CDR2: SNHLY, FYNNEI. As DNA, the CDR3 is TGTGCCAGCAGTTGGACTGATAAGACCCAGTACTTC. Its translation: CASSWTDKTQYF.

The V gene is TRBV5-1, the J gene TRBJ1-5; D unclear. Germline V gene sequence: CDR1 SGHRS, CDR2 YFSETQ. Trimming left V 0 bases short and J 4 bases short, with 5 bases between. CDR3 length: 13 residues. Here the CDR3 DNA reads TGCGCCAGCAGCTTGGCCAGAAATCAGCCCCAGCATTTT. It is translated as CASSLARNQPQHF.

This chain uses TRBV5-1 with TRBJ2-3; 8 nucleotides line up with TRBD2. The length of the CDR3 is 16 residues. Germline CDR1 reads SGHRS; CDR2 reads YFSETQ. J lost 2 bases, V lost 3 bases, and 8 bases had no gene match. CDR3 DNA: TGCGCCAGCAGCTGGGGTGCGGGAGGCCCCACAGATACGCAGTATTTT. Translation gives CASSWGAGGPTDTQYF.

V gene TRBV5-4 combines with J gene TRBJ2-5; TRBD2 matches at 9 bases. The closer fit of TRBJ2-7 to the DNA end suggests the J call may be wrong. The germline V gene encodes CDR1 SGHNT and CDR2 YYREEE (reference sequence). The CDR3 is 15 amino acids. CDR3 DNA sequence: TGTGCCAGCAGCTTGGGTCTAGCGGGGACCTACGAGCAGTACTTC. The encoded protein is CASSLGLAGTYEQYF.

This chain joins TRBV27 and TRBJ1-1; D call uncertain. CDR3 length equals 14 residues. Germline lookup yields CDR1 MNHEY and CDR2 SMNVEV (reference sequence). V lost 3 bases to trimming and J lost 8 bases, with 16 bases between them. In nucleotides, the CDR3 is TGTGCCAGCAGTTTTTCGGTCGAGGGTTGGGAAGCTTTCTTT. Protein: CASSFSVEGWEAFF.

The V gene is TRBV28, the J gene TRBJ1-2; D is possibly TRBD1 (6 bases). V was cut by 4 bases and J by 1 base, with 22 bases left in between. The V gene's germline CDR1 is MDHEN and CDR2 SYDVKM. This CDR3 region has 18 residues. The CDR3 nucleotides are TGTGCCAGCAGTTCGAACGGGGACACCTTCAACCATAACTATGGCTACACCTTC. This encodes CASSSNGDTFNHNYGYTF.

This clone was seen a single time. The chain joins TRBV30 to TRBJ1-5; tentatively, D is TRBD1 (5 bases). Germline loops: CDR1 GTSNPN, CDR2 SVGIG (reference sequence). The CDR3 spans 14 residues. The V and J ends lost 2 bases and 6 bases respectively, with 14 bases between them. The CDR3 sequence: CAWSSGQGPQPQHF. The CDR3, as DNA: TGTGCCTGGAGTTCCGGGCAGGGTCCTCAGCCCCAGCATTTT.